What follows are 18 T cell receptor beta chains derived from one specimen sequenced in a study of HIV-infected patients and healthy controls. Reverse transcription used 450 to 550 ng RNA and constant-region primers for alpha and beta. Alpha and beta chain libraries were made separately by chain-specific third strand synthesis with multiplexing indices. TCRdb ran MiXCR on the 5' RACE reads and lists one entry per CDR3 protein. The sample shows some 20,000 distinct CDR3 sequences, approximately 10% of them seen only once. All unsorted peripheral T cells were captured because whole blood was used without fractionation. Sequenced sample: blood. The receptors come from an adult in good health.

This clonotype was seen at least ten times. V usage is TRBV12-3 or TRBV12-4 and J usage is TRBJ1-4; D is undetermined. This CDR3 has 14 amino acids. Trimming pared 3 bases from V and 5 bases from J, leaving 10 bases between. The CDR3 region has the DNA TGTGCCAGCAGTTTCAAGGGAGGGAATGAAAAACTGTTTTTT. Translating it yields CASSFKGGNEKLFF.

This clonotype has only a few counts. J is TRBJ2-1 and V is TRBV28; 10 nucleotides line up with TRBD2. CDR1 and CDR2 from the germline V gene are MDHEN and SYDVKM. The CDR3 is 16 amino acids. After removal of 3 bases from V and 0 bases from J, the junction contained 2 bases not matched to a gene. The DNA for the CDR3 is TGTGCCAGCAGTTTGGCTAGCGGGAGCTCCTACAATGAGCAGTTCTTC. Its translation: CASSLASGSSYNEQFF.

By sample fraction, this clonotype is medium-sized. V is TRBV12-3 or TRBV12-4 and J is TRBJ2-3; no firm D call. CDR3 length: 11 residues. Trimming removed 5 bases at V and 8 bases at J, with 8 bases between. The CDR3: CASSQLPTQYF. CDR3 bases: TGTGCCAGCAGTCAACTGCCTACGCAGTATTTT.

This clonotype came up many times. The chain joins TRBV2 to TRBJ2-7; a possible D gene is TRBD2 (5 bases). This CDR3 contains 12 residues. V gave up 5 bases and J gave up 4 bases, with 9 bases separating them. Germline CDR1 SNHLY, CDR2 FYNNEI. CDR3 nucleotide sequence: TGTGCCAGCAGTCCGAAGCGGTACGAGCAGTACTTC. Translation: CASSPKRYEQYF.

J is TRBJ1-4 and V is TRBV18; TRBD1 agrees at 12 bases. Germline V gene sequence: CDR1 KGHSH, CDR2 LQKENI. This CDR3 is 17 amino acids long. Trimming at V came to 0 bases and at J to 6 bases, leaving 5 bases not matched to a gene. CDR3 in amino acids: CASSPPLGQGAHEKLFF. Written as DNA, the CDR3 is TGTGCCAGCTCACCACCGTTGGGACAGGGGGCGCATGAAAAACTGTTTTTT.

This clonotype appeared many times. This chain joins TRBV6-5 and TRBJ1-4; 8 nucleotides match TRBD1. This CDR3 has 14 residues. Germline values: CDR1 MNHEY, CDR2 SVGAGI. Unmatched junction bases numbered 6, after V lost 5 bases and J lost 7 bases. The CDR3 reads CASSRTGSSEKLFF. Written as DNA, the CDR3 is TGTGCCAGCAGTCGGACAGGGTCGAGTGAAAAACTGTTTTTT.

This clonotype is judged medium-sized. The CDR3 sequence is CASSGRRYNSPLHF. DNA for the CDR3: TGTGCCAGCAGTGGCCGCCGGTATAATTCACCCCTCCACTTT. The rearrangement links TRBV28 to TRBJ1-6, with unresolved D. In germline, CDR1 is MDHEN, CDR2 SYDVKM. The CDR3 extends over 14 amino acids. V dropped 5 bases and J dropped 4 bases, with 9 bases sitting between them.

This clonotype is medium-sized in the sample. The chain carries TRBV27 and TRBJ2-3, with unresolved D. V was clipped by 5 bases and J by 0 bases, with 9 bases between them. The CDR3 has 14 amino acids. Germline V lookup: CDR1 MNHEY, CDR2 SMNVEV (reference sequence). The CDR3 is CASSLAPSTDTQYF. CDR3 DNA: TGTGCCAGCAGTCTCGCTCCTAGCACAGATACGCAGTATTTT.

This clonotype was counted many times. V usage is TRBV29-1 and J usage is TRBJ1-2, with TRBD1 identical over 10 bases. V trimming: 6 bases; J trimming: 1 base; junction bases outside the gene matches: 8. The CDR3 extends over 15 amino acids. Per germline, CDR1 SQVTM and CDR2 ANQGSEA. CDR3: CSVTGGAEVNYGYTF. CDR3 sequence (DNA): TGCAGCGTGACAGGGGGCGCGGAGGTTAACTATGGCTACACCTTC.

The chain has TRBV7-2 and TRBJ1-5; 8 bases map to TRBD1. V shed 4 bases, J shed 7 bases, and the junction held 9 bases outside the gene matches. The germline gives CDR1 SGHTA, CDR2 FQGNSA. This CDR3 is 15 amino acids long. CDR3 nucleotides: TGTGCCAGCAGCTACCAGGGGGCGCGAGGACAGCCCCAGCATTTT. This encodes CASSYQGARGQPQHF.

This clonotype was counted at least ten times. The chain couples TRBV5-6 to TRBJ2-1, with D unresolved. CDR1 and CDR2 (germline): SGHDT, YYEEEE. This CDR3 is built from 13 residues. Trimming took 0 bases from V and 5 from J, leaving 6 bases between them. The CDR3 loop reads CASSLDQNNEQFF. In DNA form, the CDR3 reads TGTGCCAGCAGCTTGGATCAGAACAATGAGCAGTTCTTC.

This clonotype was recorded at least ten times. This chain uses TRBV5-6 with TRBJ2-2; 8 bases are shared with TRBD2. CDR1 is SGHDT and CDR2 is YYEEEE in the germline V gene. Trimming took 3 bases from V and 7 from J; bases not matched to a gene: 11. The CDR3 loop spans 16 amino acids. CDR3 nucleotide sequence: TGTGCCAGCAGCTCCCAGGGAGCGGGAGCAATCGGGGAGCTGTTTTTT. It is translated as CASSSQGAGAIGELFF. The full variable domain, rest sourced from reference TRBV5-6 and TRBJ2-2, is DAGVTQSPTHLIKTRGQQVTLRCSPKSGHDTVSWYQQALGQGPQFIFQYYEEEERQRGNFPDRFSGHQFPNYSSELNVNALLLGDSALYLCASSSQGAGAIGELFFGEGSRLTVL.

The rearrangement uses TRBV5-4 and TRBJ2-3; weak D call: TRBD1 (6 bases). V shed 0 bases and J shed 1 base, with 15 bases lying between them. Germline V gene sequence: CDR1 SGHNT, CDR2 YYREEE (reference sequence). The CDR3 runs 17 residues. The CDR3: CASSLGRAGVRTDTQYF. In DNA form, the CDR3 reads TGTGCCAGCAGCTTGGGCCGGGCAGGGGTTCGCACAGATACGCAGTATTTT.

At least ten counts were recorded for this clonotype. V gene TRBV28 combines with J gene TRBJ2-7, with 8 positions matching TRBD1. The CDR3 contains 15 residues. Unmatched junction bases numbered 5, after V lost 2 bases and J lost 2 bases. CDR1 and CDR2 from the germline V gene are MDHEN and SYDVKM. The CDR3 reads CASSLEQGGAYEQYF. CDR3 nucleotide sequence: TGTGCCAGCAGTTTAGAACAGGGGGGCGCCTACGAGCAGTACTTC.

This clonotype was counted ten times or more. The V call is TRBV27, the J call TRBJ2-1; D gene ambiguous. The length of the CDR3 is 14 residues. Trimming took off 5 bases at V and 10 bases at J, with 18 bases between the two ends. Per germline, CDR1 MNHEY and CDR2 SMNVEV (reference sequence). CDR3 region: CASSPSPVPREQFF. The CDR3 DNA sequence: TGTGCCAGCAGTCCATCCCCCGTTCCGAGGGAGCAGTTCTTC.

This clonotype is categorized as medium-sized. The chain links TRBV20-1 to TRBJ1-5; possibly TRBD1 for D (5 bases). The length of the CDR3 is 13 residues. Between the trimmed V and J ends, which lost 5 bases and 4 bases, there was a span of 12 bases. Looked up from germline, CDR1 is DFQATT and CDR2 is SNEGSKA (reference sequence). CDR3: CSARPPGNQPQHF. The CDR3 DNA reads TGCAGTGCTCGGCCCCCAGGGAATCAGCCCCAGCATTTT.

This clonotype occurred many times. This sequence joins TRBV5-4 and TRBJ2-3, with 7 nucleotides matching TRBD2. The CDR3 runs to 15 residues. V lost 4 bases to trimming and J lost 4 bases; unmatched junction nucleotides: 9. CDR1 SGHNT and CDR2 YYREEE come from the germline V gene (reference sequence). The chain's CDR3 is CASSVTSLGADTQYF. CDR3 nucleotides: TGTGCCAGCAGCGTGACTAGCTTGGGGGCAGATACGCAGTATTTT.

Of note for this clonotype: This may come from a read error, since a much larger clone is one base off. The chain couples TRBV7-2 to TRBJ2-6; possibly TRBD1 for D (8 bases). CDR1 is SGHTA, CDR2 FQGNSA, per germline. This CDR3 comprises 15 residues. For the CDR3, the DNA is TGTGCTATAAACAGGGGGGGGTCCTGGGCCGACGTCCTGACTTTC. It is translated as CAINRGGSWADVLTF.